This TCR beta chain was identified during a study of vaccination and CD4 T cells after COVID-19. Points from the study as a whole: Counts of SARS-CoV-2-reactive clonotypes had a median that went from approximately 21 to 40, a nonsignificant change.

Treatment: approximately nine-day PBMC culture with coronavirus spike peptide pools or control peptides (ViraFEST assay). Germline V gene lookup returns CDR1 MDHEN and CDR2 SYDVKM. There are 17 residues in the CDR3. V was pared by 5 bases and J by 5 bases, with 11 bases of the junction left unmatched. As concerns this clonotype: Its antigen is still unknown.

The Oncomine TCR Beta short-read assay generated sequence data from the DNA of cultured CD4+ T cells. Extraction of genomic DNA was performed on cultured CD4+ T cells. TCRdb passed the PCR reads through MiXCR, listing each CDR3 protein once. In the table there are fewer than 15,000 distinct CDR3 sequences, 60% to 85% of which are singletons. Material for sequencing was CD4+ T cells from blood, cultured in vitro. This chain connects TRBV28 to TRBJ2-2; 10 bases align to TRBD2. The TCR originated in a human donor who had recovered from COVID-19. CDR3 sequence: CASSLQGVAGGTGELFF. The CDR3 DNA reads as TGTGCCAGCAGTCTTCAAGGGGTAGCGGGAGGAACCGGGGAGCTGTTTTTT.